This T cell receptor (beta chain) was observed in a study of T cell repertoires in cytomegalovirus infection. The wider study: Based on public TCR beta signatures, there were indications of CMV infection and of a matching HLA type.

Using its own MiXCR run on the reads, TCRdb lists one record per CDR3 protein. The data show fewer than 350,000 distinct CDR3 sequences, approximately 9.5% seen once. General study findings and limits: Public TCR beta family frequency separated CMV-and-HLA carriers, including in an independent cohort. What dominated the ex vivo response were HLA-C-restricted CMV-specific TCR beta clonotypes.

This clonotype occurred a few times. Its antigen is unidentified. The CDR3 loop spans 15 amino acids. The ends lost 1 base at V and 3 bases at J; junction bases unmatched: 5. Germline loops: CDR1 SGDLS, CDR2 YYNGEE. The chain is built from TRBV9 and TRBJ2-5, with TRBD2 matching 8 bases. Material for sequencing was PBMCs. The clonotype was recovered from a human donor in good health (CMV status not recorded). Some clones in this sample may be carry-over from other donors' samples. CDR3 coding DNA: TGTGCCAGCAGCGTACTCGGGGGGGAAGAAGAGACCCAGTACTTC. It yields the protein CASSVLGGEEETQYF.